This is a list of T cell receptor beta chains from one sample in a study of blood T cell repertoires in COVID-19. Measured with immunoSEQ multiplex PCR; TCRdb has only the in-frame clones, and not every one. The profile shows 250,000 to 350,000 clones, more than 85% of them singletons. Sequenced: PBMCs or T cells enriched from blood (not recorded which). The receptor source for this set is a woman in her 30s who had recovered from COVID-19. The conserved cysteine and the conserved F or W are not part of the CDR3 here. Fields, in order: J gene, V gene, CDR3 protein.

J gene: TRBJ2-1
V gene: TRBV7-2
CDR3 protein: ASSSPWGLASSYNEQF

J gene: TRBJ2-1
V gene: TRBV5-4
CDR3 protein: ASSYGTSSYNEQF

J gene: TRBJ1-1
V gene: TRBV9
CDR3 protein: ASSVGPGTEAF

J gene: TRBJ1-4
V gene: TRBV18
CDR3 protein: ASSQSQATTNEKLF

J gene: TRBJ2-7
V gene: TRBV27
CDR3 protein: ASSFVGETYEQY

J gene: TRBJ1-1
V gene: TRBV28
CDR3 protein: ASRSSTANTEAF

J gene: TRBJ2-5
V gene: TRBV12-3/TRBV12-4
CDR3 protein: ASSLFRWETQY

J gene: TRBJ2-7
V gene: TRBV27
CDR3 protein: ASSLSMVAGVTYEQY

J gene: TRBJ1-3
V gene: TRBV3-1/TRBV3-2
CDR3 protein: ASSLGQSSGNTIY

J gene: TRBJ1-1
V gene: TRBV10-3
CDR3 protein: AISESRGGITEAF

J gene: TRBJ2-1
V gene: TRBV11-3
CDR3 protein: ASSLGAGETYNEQF

J gene: TRBJ2-5
V gene: TRBV12-3/TRBV12-4
CDR3 protein: ASSLGLAGTQY

J gene: TRBJ2-7
V gene: TRBV15
CDR3 protein: ATSRDFQGFGEQY

J gene: TRBJ1-3
V gene: TRBV28
CDR3 protein: ASSRAPYSGNTIY

J gene: TRBJ2-2
V gene: TRBV7-6
CDR3 protein: ASSRPQRGANTGELF

J gene: TRBJ1-1
V gene: TRBV3-1/TRBV3-2
CDR3 protein: ASSPRSGGGTEAF

J gene: TRBJ2-3
V gene: TRBV3-1/TRBV3-2
CDR3 protein: ASSHRVDTQY

J gene: TRBJ2-3
V gene: TRBV19
CDR3 protein: ATLFRTSGRSSDTQY

J gene: TRBJ2-2
V gene: TRBV10-1
CDR3 protein: ASPRTSGGELF

J gene: TRBJ1-1
V gene: TRBV5-6
CDR3 protein: ASSLFQGETEAF

J gene: TRBJ2-7
V gene: TRBV10-2
CDR3 protein: ASSGRAYEQY

J gene: TRBJ1-2
V gene: TRBV28
CDR3 protein: ASRPEGAGGYT

J gene: TRBJ2-1
V gene: TRBV28
CDR3 protein: ASSLTEVNEQF

J gene: TRBJ2-4
V gene: TRBV9
CDR3 protein: ASSVDGGGASKNIQY

J gene: TRBJ2-1
V gene: TRBV5-4
CDR3 protein: ASTQIAGGPVNEQF

J gene: TRBJ1-2
V gene: TRBV2
CDR3 protein: ASSGTGKTYGYT

J gene: TRBJ2-7
V gene: TRBV28
CDR3 protein: ASSAGAPSYEQY

J gene: TRBJ1-2
V gene: TRBV2
CDR3 protein: ASSEVFNYGYT

J gene: TRBJ2-3
V gene: TRBV5-1
CDR3 protein: ASSLRSSGRGGTDTQY

J gene: TRBJ1-1
V gene: TRBV29-1
CDR3 protein: SVEVLGQSTEAF

J gene: TRBJ1-2
V gene: TRBV2
CDR3 protein: ASSPHDRPYGYT

J gene: TRBJ1-1
V gene: TRBV28
CDR3 protein: ASNGGANTEAF

J gene: TRBJ2-7
V gene: TRBV5-1
CDR3 protein: ASSLETGTAFYEQY

J gene: TRBJ2-1
V gene: TRBV12-3/TRBV12-4
CDR3 protein: ASSWGGMDEQF

J gene: TRBJ1-2
V gene: TRBV28
CDR3 protein: ASRGAGEGYGYT

J gene: TRBJ1-5
V gene: TRBV7-2
CDR3 protein: ASSLTGNQPQH

J gene: TRBJ2-5
V gene: TRBV24-1
CDR3 protein: ATSDSLTGGETQY

J gene: TRBJ1-6
V gene: TRBV6-2/TRBV6-3
CDR3 protein: ASSTRVGANSPLH

J gene: TRBJ2-1
V gene: TRBV20-1
CDR3 protein: SARDEFLF

J gene: TRBJ1-2
V gene: TRBV19
CDR3 protein: ASSNKRYYGYT

J gene: TRBJ1-5
V gene: TRBV15
CDR3 protein: ATSRDLRRGALGQPQH

J gene: TRBJ2-5
V gene: TRBV12-3/TRBV12-4
CDR3 protein: ASSQGTTQY

J gene: TRBJ1-2
V gene: TRBV28
CDR3 protein: ASSLGGRGGYGYT

J gene: TRBJ1-1
V gene: TRBV29-1
CDR3 protein: SVSGRLNTEAF

J gene: TRBJ1-1
V gene: TRBV18
CDR3 protein: ASSGGYTEAF